A selection of T cell receptor beta chains follows, all from one sample in a study of blood T cells in healthy people across ages. TCRdb reprocessed the 5' RACE reads with MiXCR, giving one entry per CDR3 protein. Of some 800,000 distinct CDR3 sequences listed, about 42% were seen once; the top ten hold approximately 19%. Input material: blood. All receptors derive from a man in his sixties in good health. Both conserved end residues are part of each CDR3. D genes are given only for firm matches. Expanded clones get a size class; other rows say once, few or many, or leave the size out.

D	J	length	size	V	DNA	CDR3
NA	TRBJ2-5	13	few	TRBV20-1	TGCAGTGCTTCGGGCCCCACACAAGAGACCCAGTACTTC	CSASGPTQETQYF
NA	TRBJ2-1	18	NA	TRBV5-1	TGCGCCAGCAGCTTGGCCGATGGTAGGGGGGGCTCCTACAATGAGCAGTTCTTC	CASSLADGRGGSYNEQFF
TRBD2	TRBJ2-1	17	few	TRBV2	TGTGCCAGCAGGGAGGGAATAGCGGGGGGTGGTTCGTATGAGCAGTTCTTC	CASREGIAGGGSYEQFF
TRBD1	TRBJ1-2	15	NA	TRBV25-1	TGTGCCAGCAGTGAAGGGGCAGGGGGAACGGTTGGCTACACCTTC	CASSEGAGGTVGYTF
TRBD2	TRBJ2-5	15	few	TRBV15	TGTGCCACCAGCAGCCAGCGGGGAGATCGGGAGACCCAGTACTTC	CATSSQRGDRETQYF
TRBD2	TRBJ2-1	15	NA	TRBV12-3/TRBV12-4	TGTGCCAGCACCCAAAGTGGACCCGCGGGGGGAGAGCAGTTCTTC	CASTQSGPAGGEQFF
TRBD2	TRBJ2-2	16	once	TRBV29-1	TGCAGCGTTAAACAAACGGCGGGGGGGCTTTCCGGGGAGCTGTTTTTT	CSVKQTAGGLSGELFF
NA	TRBJ2-7	14	NA	TRBV5-1	TGCGCCAGCAGCTTGGTCTCAGAGTACAATGAGCAGTACTTC	CASSLVSEYNEQYF
NA	TRBJ2-1	15	once	TRBV7-9	TGTGCCAGCACCTCCAGGGCAGGAGAGGTCAATGAGCAGTTCTTC	CASTSRAGEVNEQFF
TRBD2	TRBJ2-3	15	few	TRBV12-3/TRBV12-4	TGTGCCAGCAGTTTGCCGAGCGGGGGCACAGATACGCAGTATTTT	CASSLPSGGTDTQYF
NA	TRBJ2-3	15	NA	TRBV9	TGTGCCAGCAGTTCAGGGGTAGGGAACACAGATACGCAGTATTTT	CASSSGVGNTDTQYF
TRBD1	TRBJ2-7	14	few	TRBV6-2/TRBV6-3	TGTGCCAGCAGGAGACAGGGTGGGTTCGACGAGCAGTACTTC	CASRRQGGFDEQYF
NA	TRBJ1-6	17	many	TRBV25-1	TGTGCCAGCAGTGAATTACGGGGGGCCAGGTATAATTCACCCCTCCACTTT	CASSELRGARYNSPLHF
TRBD2	TRBJ2-1	16	NA	TRBV24-1	TGTACCACCAGTGGGAAAGCGGGGGTCTCCTACAATGAGCAGTTCTTC	CTTSGKAGVSYNEQFF
TRBD2	TRBJ2-1	18	NA	TRBV7-2	TGTGCCAGCAGCTTCCGAGGACTAGCGGGTCCCTCCTACAATGAGCAGTTCTTC	CASSFRGLAGPSYNEQFF
TRBD1	TRBJ2-1	20	NA	TRBV7-2	TGTGCCAGCAGCGCCCGACAGGGGAAACAACCGGCCTCCTCCTACAATGAGCAGTTCTTC	CASSARQGKQPASSYNEQFF